The clone carrying this T cell receptor (beta chain) was observed a handful of times. Its antigen is not identified. TCRdb's copy holds only in-frame clones and misses some; the assay was immunoSEQ multiplex PCR. Seen here are more than 30,000 clones, around 32% observed once, and the top ten hold under 2%. This sample was taken from a study of sequential checkpoint blockade in melanoma. Study-level information: Matched biopsies came pretreatment and at week 13 for about 24 patients.

The treatment was: randomized to nivolumab then ipilimumab (arm A) or the reverse (arm B). The study, taken as a whole, reports: For nivolumab-first patients, baseline tumor clonality was associated with response.

Sample: tumor tissue (inferred from file names), taken from a patient given nivolumab and ipilimumab in sequence. The clonotype comes from a human donor with melanoma.

CDR3 sequence: CASTSTSYEQYF. CDR3 bases: TGTGCCAGCACCTCAACCAGCTACGAGCAGTACTTC. The chain has TRBV6-8 and TRBJ2-7; D is unclear. The CDR3 consists of 12 residues. The V end was cut by 7 bases, the J end by 3 bases, with 10 bases between. In germline, CDR1 is MNHGY, CDR2 SAAAGT.